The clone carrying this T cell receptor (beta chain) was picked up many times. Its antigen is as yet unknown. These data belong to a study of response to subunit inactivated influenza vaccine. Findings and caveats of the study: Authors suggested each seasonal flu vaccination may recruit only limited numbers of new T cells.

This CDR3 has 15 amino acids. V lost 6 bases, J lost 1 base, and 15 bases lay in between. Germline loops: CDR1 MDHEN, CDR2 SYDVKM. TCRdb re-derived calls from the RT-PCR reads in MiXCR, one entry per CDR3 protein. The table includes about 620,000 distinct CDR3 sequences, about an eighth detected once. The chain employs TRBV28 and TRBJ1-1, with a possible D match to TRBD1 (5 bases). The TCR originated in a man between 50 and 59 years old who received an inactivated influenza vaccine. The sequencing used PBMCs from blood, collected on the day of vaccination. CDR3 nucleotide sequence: TGTGCCAGCAGCACGGCGGGACTTCCGAACACTGAAGCTTTCTTT. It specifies CASSTAGLPNTEAFF.